These 25 T cell receptor beta chains were all obtained from the same sample, sequenced in a study of T cell responses to AZD1222 COVID-19 vaccine. The method was immunoSEQ multiplex PCR; TCRdb's version includes in-frame clones alone and lacks a portion of them. The sample comprises roughly 150,000 clones, 92% of which are singletons, and less than 3.5% rests with the top ten. The sequencing here drew on peripheral blood, taken 28 days after the second AZD1222 dose. These receptor sequences come from an adult who received the AZD1222 COVID-19 vaccine.

This clone occurred once. CDR3: CASGGRMNTGELFF. The DNA of the CDR3 is TGTGCCAGCGGCGGGAGAATGAACACCGGGGAGCTGTTTTTT. The chain joins TRBV28 to TRBJ2-2; 7 nucleotides agree with TRBD2. The trim removed 8 bases at V and 1 base at J, leaving 4 bases unmatched. CDR3 length: 14 amino acids. CDR1 MDHEN and CDR2 SYDVKM come from the germline V gene.

CDR3 bases: TGTGCCAGCAGCCAAGGCATGAACACTGAAGCTTTCTTT. Protein sequence: CASSQGMNTEAFF. The V call is TRBV6-6, the J call TRBJ1-1; D is ambiguous. Germline CDR1 reads MNHNY; CDR2 reads SVGAGI (reference sequence). Trimming took off 6 bases at V and 0 bases at J, with 8 bases between the two ends. This CDR3 is 13 amino acids long.

On this clone itself: The limits of the CDR3 on the DNA are not certain, so only TCRdb's listed CDR3 is given. The V and J genes are TRBV5-5 and TRBJ2-4; the DNA was not used to check the table's D call, TRBD1. The germline V gene has CDR1 SGHKS and CDR2 YYEKEE (reference sequence). The CDR3 contains 15 residues when both ends are counted. The CDR3 sequence: CASSLSVGQGASLYF.

There are a few counts of this clone. The V gene is TRBV5-6, the J gene TRBJ1-1; D might be TRBD1 (5 bases). Germline-derived CDR1 and CDR2 are SGHDT and YYEEEE. Deletions cut 5 bases from V and 1 base from J, with 12 bases between. CDR3 size: 14 residues. The CDR3 here is CASSYGGGNTEAFF. The CDR3 DNA reads TGTGCCAGCAGTTACGGGGGTGGGAACACTGAAGCTTTCTTT.

V gene TRBV18 combines with J gene TRBJ2-2; the D is unclear. This CDR3 region has 15 residues. Germline V gene data show CDR1 as KGHSH and CDR2 as LQKENI. V lost 3 bases and J 0 bases, leaving 8 bases between the germline ends. CDR3 loop: CASSPQQPNTGELFF. The CDR3, as DNA: TGTGCCAGCTCACCCCAACAACCGAACACCGGGGAGCTGTTTTTT.

The chain joins TRBV2 to TRBJ2-1; 7 bases are shared with TRBD1. Germline CDR1 SNHLY, CDR2 FYNNEI. V lost 9 bases to trimming and J lost 6 bases; unmatched junction nucleotides: 8. The CDR3 has 13 amino acids. The CDR3 sequence: CASNRGRANEQFF. The CDR3 DNA follows: TGTGCCAGTAACAGGGGACGGGCCAATGAGCAGTTCTTC.

V usage is TRBV7-6 and J usage is TRBJ2-3, with 9 bases lining up with TRBD2. CDR3 length: 16 residues. The V segment lost 2 bases and the J segment 0 bases; nucleotides outside the gene matches: 3. Per the germline V gene, CDR1 is SGHVS and CDR2 is FNYEAQ. The DNA for the CDR3 is TGTGCCAGCAGCTTAAACGCGGGAGGGAGCACAGATACGCAGTATTTT. It codes for CASSLNAGGSTDTQYF.

The rearrangement joins TRBV10-1 to TRBJ2-7; D is perhaps TRBD1 (5 bases). This CDR3 has 15 amino acids. The V end lost 3 bases, the J end lost 0 bases, and 12 bases lay between the germline ends. In germline, CDR1 is WNHNN, CDR2 SYGVQD (reference sequence). For the CDR3, the DNA is TGCGCCAGCAGTGATTTCCGAGACAGCTCCTACGAGCAGTACTTC. Translating gives CASSDFRDSSYEQYF.

This clone showed up just once. The chain joins TRBV2 to TRBJ1-1, with 9 bases aligning to TRBD1. V was clipped by 4 bases and J by 1 base; unmatched bases: 4. Germline CDR1 reads SNHLY; CDR2 reads FYNNEI. CDR3 length: 15 residues. CDR3 DNA sequence: TGTGCCAGCAGTGCACAGGGGGCTGGGAACACTGAAGCTTTCTTT. This codes for CASSAQGAGNTEAFF.

This rearrangement joins TRBV27 to TRBJ2-2; no clear D gene. V gave up 3 bases and J gave up 2 bases, with 4 bases separating them. Per germline, CDR1 MNHEY and CDR2 SMNVEV (reference sequence). The CDR3 sequence is 13 residues long. CDR3 nucleotides: TGTGCCAGCAGTTTCCAAAACACCGGGGAGCTGTTTTTT. Residues: CASSFQNTGELFF.

This clone was observed once. V and J are TRBV9 and TRBJ2-2; TRBD2 aligns across 9 bases. V gave up 6 bases and J gave up 2 bases; unmatched junction bases: 5. Looked up from germline, CDR1 is SGDLS and CDR2 is YYNGEE. This CDR3 contains 15 residues. CDR3 nucleotides: TGTGCCAGCATGGCTAGCGGGATAAACACCGGGGAGCTGTTTTTT. It codes for CASMASGINTGELFF.

The count of this clone is one. The chain uses TRBV6-1 and TRBJ1-5; D gene ambiguous. There are 13 residues in the CDR3. With 1 base removed from V and 5 bases from J, the gap between germline ends came to 6 bases. CDR1 and CDR2 from the germline V gene are MNHNS and SASEGT. The CDR3 region is CASSEVRDQPQHF. The CDR3 DNA follows: TGTGCCAGCAGTGAAGTAAGAGATCAGCCCCAGCATTTT.

This chain links TRBV7-2 with TRBJ2-2; TRBD2 matches 11 bases. J lost 7 bases, V lost 4 bases, and 8 bases had no gene match. In germline, CDR1 is SGHTA, CDR2 FQGNSA. The CDR3 is made up of 16 amino acids. The CDR3 is CASSSSGTSGSGELFF. The CDR3, as DNA: TGTGCCAGCAGCTCCTCCGGGACTAGCGGAAGCGGGGAGCTGTTTTTT.

The gene calls are TRBV5-1 and TRBJ2-1; 7 bases agree with TRBD2. CDR1 and CDR2 (germline): SGHRS, YFSETQ. This CDR3 has 16 residues. Trimming took 1 base from V and 4 from J; bases not matched to a gene: 8. The CDR3 spells CASSLPLSGKYNEQFF. In DNA form, the CDR3 reads TGCGCCAGCAGCTTGCCCCTGAGCGGGAAGTACAATGAGCAGTTCTTC.

This chain links TRBV19 with TRBJ2-7; 7 nucleotides agree with TRBD1. Losses at the gene ends were 8 bases for V and 2 bases for J; bases not matched to a gene: 6. Looked up from germline, CDR1 is LNHDA and CDR2 is SQIVND (reference sequence). The CDR3 is 13 residues long. The CDR3 DNA reads TGTGCCAGTGGCCGGGACAGCACCTACGAGCAGTACTTC. It translates to CASGRDSTYEQYF.

The CDR3 loop is CASSLLWTSGRTSTDTQYF. The CDR3 DNA reads as TGTGCCAGCAGTCTGCTCTGGACTAGCGGGAGAACTAGCACAGATACGCAGTATTTT. The rearrangement links TRBV27 to TRBJ2-3; TRBD2 aligns across 13 bases. The junction had 11 bases not matched to a gene; V was cut back by 5 bases and J by 0 bases. Germline lookup yields CDR1 MNHEY and CDR2 SMNVEV (reference sequence). The CDR3 extends over 19 amino acids.

This chain links TRBV7-3 with TRBJ1-2, with D uncertain. The ends were cut back, 0 bases at V and 8 bases at J, with 13 bases in the middle. This CDR3 spans 14 amino acids. Germline V CDR1 and CDR2: SGHTA, FQGTGA. This CDR3 is CASSLTNPKRGYTF. CDR3 in DNA: TGTGCCAGCAGCTTAACTAACCCCAAAAGGGGCTACACCTTC.

The gene calls are TRBV19 and TRBJ2-7; possibly TRBD1 or TRBD2 for D (5 bases each). This CDR3 spans 18 amino acids. CDR1 and CDR2 from the germline V gene are LNHDA and SQIVND (reference sequence). The germline V and J ends were trimmed by 0 bases and 3 bases, with 21 bases remaining between them. CDR3 in DNA: TGTGCCAGTAGTATAGAAGGGGTTCGGGCACCGGGGATCTACGAGCAGTACTTC. Translation: CASSIEGVRAPGIYEQYF.

The rearrangement links TRBV9 to TRBJ1-1, with D maybe TRBD1 (5 bases). Trimming removed 0 bases from V and 1 base from J, with 10 bases in between. CDR3 size: 15 residues. Germline V gene sequence: CDR1 SGDLS, CDR2 YYNGEE. This chain's CDR3 is CASSVASGRNTEAFF. For the CDR3, the DNA is TGTGCCAGCAGCGTAGCGTCAGGGCGGAACACTGAAGCTTTCTTT.

This sequence joins TRBV21-1 and TRBJ2-7; the D call in the table, TRBD1, was not verified against the DNA. TRBV21-1 is a recognized pseudogene. The CDR3 totals 15 residues. CDR3 amino acids: CASSKARDRSHEQYF. The CDR3 nucleotides read TGTGCCAGCAGCAAAGCTAGGGACAGGAGCCACGAGCAGTACTTC.

The V call is TRBV5-1, the J call TRBJ2-1; 7 bases line up with TRBD2. There are 15 residues in the CDR3. V gave up 4 bases and J gave up 3 bases; unmatched junction bases: 7. The germline CDR1 and CDR2 sequences are SGHRS and YFSETQ. The CDR3 reads CASSPLGGDYNEQFF. Here the CDR3 DNA reads TGCGCCAGCAGCCCGCTGGGGGGGGACTACAATGAGCAGTTCTTC.

The chain links TRBV2 to TRBJ1-2; 8 bases agree with TRBD1. The CDR3 spans 14 residues. J gave up 2 bases and V 6 bases, and 5 bases lay outside the gene matches. Germline-derived CDR1 and CDR2 are SNHLY and FYNNEI. The CDR3 nucleotides are TGTGCCAGCAGCGCGACAGGGGTAAACTATGGCTACACCTTC. This gives the protein CASSATGVNYGYTF.

J is TRBJ1-2 and V is TRBV19, with D uncertain. Trimming pared 5 bases from V and 3 bases from J, leaving 22 bases between. The CDR3 covers 17 residues. CDR1 is LNHDA and CDR2 is SQIVND in the germline V gene (reference sequence). CDR3 amino acids: CASSDRGGGSSYYGYTF. The DNA for the CDR3 is TGTGCCAGTAGTGACCGTGGCGGAGGCAGCAGTTACTATGGCTACACCTTC.

The genes are TRBV7-9 and TRBJ1-2; 7 bases line up with TRBD1. The CDR3 is 12 amino acids. CDR1 SEHNR and CDR2 FQNEAQ come from the germline V gene (reference sequence). Trimming removed 4 bases from V and 10 bases from J; junction bases left unmatched: 6. The CDR3 here is CASSSGQEFYTF. DNA of the CDR3: TGTGCCAGCAGCTCCGGACAGGAATTCTACACCTTC.

V gene TRBV12-3 or TRBV12-4 combines with J gene TRBJ2-1; no clear D. The CDR3 has 12 residues. V lost 2 bases and J lost 7, with 6 bases in between. CDR3 DNA sequence: TGTGCCAGCAGTTTAACTGGTAATGAGCAGTTCTTC. Residues: CASSLTGNEQFF.